These T cell receptor beta chains were read from a single sample in a study of cytomegalovirus exposure and HLA in healthy donors. Some clones are missing from TCRdb's copy, which holds only in-frame ones; the method was immunoSEQ multiplex PCR. The profile shows roughly 76,000 clones, roughly 94% of them singletons. Sequencing input: PBMCs. These receptors all stem from a man aged 18 to 30 in good health and CMV-seropositive. Each CDR3 is given with its conserved first and last residue. The order of the fields is V gene, J gene, clone size, D gene, CDR3 DNA, CDR3 protein. A D gene is named only where the DNA matches it firmly. Expanded clones get a size class; other rows say once, few or many, or leave the size out.

TRBV7-9	TRBJ2-1	NA	TRBD2	TGTGCCAGCAGCAGTACTAGCGGGGGCTACAATGAGCAGTTCTTC	CASSSTSGGYNEQFF
TRBV28	TRBJ2-7	NA	NA	TGTGCCAGCAGCAACACAGGGACCGAGCAGTACTTC	CASSNTGTEQYF
TRBV10-3	TRBJ2-6	NA	TRBD1	TGTGCCATCACTGCGGCCGAGACAGGGGACTCTGGGGCCAACGTCCTGACTTTC	CAITAAETGDSGANVLTF
TRBV27	TRBJ2-3	NA	TRBD2	TGTGCCAGCAGGATGACTAGCGCAGATACGCAGTATTTT	CASRMTSADTQYF
TRBV18	TRBJ2-1	NA	NA	TGTGCCAGCTCATATGAAGGGGGACCCAATGAGCAGTTCTTC	CASSYEGGPNEQFF
TRBV7-6	TRBJ1-4	NA	NA	TGTGCCAGCAGCTCGGGGTATGGTAATGAAAAACTGTTTTTT	CASSSGYGNEKLFF
TRBV5-1	TRBJ2-7	NA	TRBD1	TGCGCCAGCAGCTTGGCGGGGACAGGGAGCCCCTACGAGCAGTACTTC	CASSLAGTGSPYEQYF
TRBV30	TRBJ2-1	once	NA	TGTGCCTGGAACCAGGGGAGAGAGAATGAGCAGTTCTTC	CAWNQGRENEQFF
TRBV5-1	TRBJ2-5	once	NA	TGCGCCAGCAGCCGCGGTGGAGGGGCAGAGACCCAGTACTTC	CASSRGGGAETQYF
TRBV2	TRBJ2-3	NA	TRBD1	TGTGCCAACGCACAGGGGTTGACCACGGATACGCAGTATTTT	CANAQGLTTDTQYF
TRBV5-4	TRBJ2-1	few	TRBD2	TGTGCCAGCAGCTTGGATCAGCGGGGGCTCAAGGAGTTCTTC	CASSLDQRGLKEFF
TRBV30	TRBJ2-7	NA	NA	TGTGCCTGGAGTGAGGAGAAGCGGACAGCTCGCTCCTACGAGCAGTACTTC	CAWSEEKRTARSYEQYF
TRBV18	TRBJ2-2	NA	TRBD2	TGTGCCAGCTCACCGGCGCTAGCGGGAGTACGGACCGGGGAGCTGTTTTTT	CASSPALAGVRTGELFF
TRBV28	TRBJ1-3	NA	TRBD1	TGTGCCAGCAGTTTAGAGGACAGGGCTGGAAACACCATATATTTT	CASSLEDRAGNTIYF
TRBV6-6	TRBJ2-3	few	TRBD2	TGTGCCAGCAGTAGCGGGAGAACCACAGATACGCAGTATTTT	CASSSGRTTDTQYF
TRBV12-5	TRBJ2-1	NA	TRBD2	TGTGCTAGTGGTTTATGGCTAGCGGGAATCAATGAGCAGTTCTTC	CASGLWLAGINEQFF
TRBV11-2	TRBJ1-5	NA	NA	TGTGCCAGCAGCTTAAGAGGGGGTCAGCCCCAGCATTTT	CASSLRGGQPQHF
TRBV18	TRBJ1-3	NA	NA	TGTGCCAGCTCACCACCGAACGGGGAAAACACCATATATTTT	CASSPPNGENTIYF
TRBV10-3	TRBJ2-7	NA	TRBD2	TGTGCCATCACTCCGGTGATAGCGGGGGCGCGGGAGCAGTACTTC	CAITPVIAGAREQYF
TRBV4-1	TRBJ2-7	NA	NA	TGCGCCAGCAGCCAAGATGGTAGCCTCGAGCAGTACTTC	CASSQDGSLEQYF
TRBV19	TRBJ1-4	once	NA	TGTGCCAGTAGTATATCGACCGGGGGGAATGAAAAACTGTTTTTT	CASSISTGGNEKLFF
TRBV28	TRBJ2-7	few	TRBD2	TGTGCCATCGGGGGACTAGCGGGAGTTGACGAGCAGTACTTC	CAIGGLAGVDEQYF
TRBV7-2	TRBJ1-5	NA	TRBD1	TGTGCCAGCAGCTTAGCGCGCAACAGGGGAGGTCAGCCCCAGCATTTT	CASSLARNRGGQPQHF
TRBV5-1	TRBJ1-1	NA	TRBD1	TGCGCCAGCAGCCACCGACAGGGATTAATTAACGGGACTGAAGCTTTCTTT	CASSHRQGLINGTEAFF
TRBV28	TRBJ2-7	NA	NA	TGTGCCAGCAGCTCTGGGGCCAGGGACGAGCAGTACTTC	CASSSGARDEQYF
TRBV7-7	TRBJ2-2	NA	TRBD2	TGTGCTAGCAGTCCCGTGGGCGGGAGTAGCACCGGGGAGCTGTTTTTT	CASSPVGGSSTGELFF
TRBV28	TRBJ2-1	NA	TRBD1	TGTGCCAGCAGCCTATGGACAGGGGGCATCGATGAGCAGTTCTTC	CASSLWTGGIDEQFF
TRBV13	TRBJ1-3	NA	NA	TGTGCCAGCAGCCCTAAGGGGATTAGGGGAAACACCATATATTTT	CASSPKGIRGNTIYF
TRBV5-4	TRBJ2-5	NA	TRBD2	TGTGCCAGCAGCCCGCCTAGCGGGAGGGACGGAGAGACCCAGTACTTC	CASSPPSGRDGETQYF
TRBV6-1	TRBJ1-5	NA	NA	TGTGCCAGCACCGGACAGTATTACAATCAGCCCCAGCATTTT	CASTGQYYNQPQHF
TRBV18	TRBJ2-1	NA	TRBD2	TGTGCCAGCTCACCCGGGGGGACCTCGTACAATGAGCAGTTCTTC	CASSPGGTSYNEQFF
TRBV6-6	TRBJ2-7	NA	NA	TGTGCCAGCAGCCGACTCGGGACTGTATCCTACGAGCAGTACTTC	CASSRLGTVSYEQYF
TRBV27	TRBJ2-5	NA	NA	TGTGCCAGCAGTTTTTCAGCGGGAGAGACCCAGTACTTC	CASSFSAGETQYF
TRBV7-8	TRBJ2-5	few	NA	TGTGCCAGCGGTGCCTCAGTGGGCCGCCAAGAGACCCAGTACTTC	CASGASVGRQETQYF